This T cell receptor beta chain was recorded in a study of T-cell reconstitution after alpha-beta-depleted transplantation in children. General observations from the study: Among T cells one year after transplant, newly produced cells accounted for most counts and diversity. Expanded clones from the graft, numbering several hundred, reportedly supplied alpha-beta T cells about two months after transplant. The study traced high day-60 TCRbeta diversity in some patients to surviving recipient T cells and thymic progenitors.

The CDR3 covers 17 residues. CDR1 and CDR2 from the germline V gene are SGHTA and FQGNSA. Unique molecular identifiers tagged the TCRbeta library. One entry per CDR3 protein results from TCRdb running MiXCR on the PCR reads. The table lists around 450,000 distinct CDR3 sequences, 43% of them singletons, with about 30% in the top ten. Worth noting for this clonotype: The antigen is undetermined. The junction departs from the called germline gene at one end, perhaps through a read error.

This sample comprised PBMCs, obtained before TCRalphabeta/CD19-depleted stem cell transplant. This chain uses TRBV7-2 with TRBJ2-3, with a possible D match to TRBD2 (5 bases). The TCR was taken from a girl aged 2-10 years with aplastic anemia, due to receive a stem cell transplant. This CDR3 is CASSPRGPSPSKDTQYF. In DNA form, the CDR3 reads TGTGCCAGCAGCCCTAGAGGACCCAGCCCTAGCAAAGATACGCAGTATTTT. Looking up the rest from reference TRBV7-2 and TRBJ2-3 gives the full variable domain: GAGVSQSPSNKVTEKGKDVELRCDPISGHTALYWYRQSLGQGLEFLIYFQGNSAPDKSGLPSDRFSAERTGGSVSTLTIQRTQQEDSAVYLCASSPRGPSPSKDTQYFGPGTRLTVL.